The sequence of this T cell receptor (beta chain) was determined in a study of vaccination and CD4 T cells after COVID-19. Germline CDR1 SEHNR, CDR2 FQNEAQ (reference sequence). The CDR3 extends over 13 amino acids. V lost 5 bases to trimming and J lost 5 bases, with 10 bases between them. Cultured CD4+ T cell DNA underwent sequencing with the Oncomine TCR Beta short-read assay. TCRdb processed the PCR reads anew with MiXCR; each CDR3 protein has one entry. Of about 21,000 distinct CDR3 sequences in the sample, approximately 50% were seen once. Treatment described: roughly 10-day PBMC culture with coronavirus spike peptide pools or control peptides (ViraFEST assay). On this clonotype itself: Its antigen is undetermined.

Sequencing was carried out using CD4+ T cells from blood, cultured in vitro. This chain connects TRBV7-9 to TRBJ1-5; D is perhaps TRBD1 (6 bases). The sequence was obtained from a human donor who had recovered from COVID-19. The CDR3 DNA sequence: TGTGCCAGCAGCCGGGACATATATCAGCCCCAGCATTTT. Protein product: CASSRDIYQPQHF.